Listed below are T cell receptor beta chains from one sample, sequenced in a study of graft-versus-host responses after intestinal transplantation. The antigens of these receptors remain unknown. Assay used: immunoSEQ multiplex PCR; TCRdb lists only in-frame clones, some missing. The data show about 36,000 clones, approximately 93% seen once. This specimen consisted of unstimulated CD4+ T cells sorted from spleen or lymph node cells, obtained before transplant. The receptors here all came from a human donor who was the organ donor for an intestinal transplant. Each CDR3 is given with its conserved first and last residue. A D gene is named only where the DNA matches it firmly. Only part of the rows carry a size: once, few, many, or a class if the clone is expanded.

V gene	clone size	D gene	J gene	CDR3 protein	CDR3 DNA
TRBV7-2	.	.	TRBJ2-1	CASSLAGGISYNEQFF	TGTGCCAGCAGCTTAGCGGGGGGAATCTCCTACAATGAGCAGTTCTTC
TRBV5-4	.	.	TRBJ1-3	CASSFGSSGNTIYF	TGTGCCAGCAGCTTCGGCAGCTCTGGAAACACCATATATTTT
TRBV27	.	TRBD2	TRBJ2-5	CARDAGGPQETQYF	TGTGCCAGAGATGCGGGGGGGCCCCAAGAGACCCAGTACTTC
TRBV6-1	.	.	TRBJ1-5	CASVGTGVSQPQHF	TGTGCCAGCGTCGGGACTGGGGTGTCTCAGCCCCAGCATTTT
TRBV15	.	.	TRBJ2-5	CATSRGLLPEETQYF	TGTGCCACCAGCAGAGGGCTTTTACCCGAAGAGACCCAGTACTTC
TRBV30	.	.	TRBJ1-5	CAWSVSQNQPQHF	TGTGCCTGGAGTGTATCCCAAAATCAGCCCCAGCATTTT
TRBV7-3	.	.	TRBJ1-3	CASSSGSGNTIYF	TGTGCCAGCAGCTCGGGGTCTGGAAACACCATATATTTT
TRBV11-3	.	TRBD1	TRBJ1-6	CASSPGQGGNSPLHF	TGTGCCAGCAGCCCCGGTCAGGGGGGCAATTCACCCCTCCACTTT
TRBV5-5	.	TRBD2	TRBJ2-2	CASSSSGGSNTGELFF	TGTGCCAGCAGCTCTAGCGGGGGATCGAACACCGGGGAGCTGTTTTTT
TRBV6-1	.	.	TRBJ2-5	CASSEISRKGTQETQYF	TGTGCCAGCAGTGAAATCAGTAGAAAGGGTACTCAAGAGACCCAGTACTTC
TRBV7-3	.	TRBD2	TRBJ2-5	CASSPGTSAETQYF	TGTGCCAGCAGCCCGGGGACTAGCGCAGAGACCCAGTACTTC
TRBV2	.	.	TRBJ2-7	CASSSGQLLYSYEQYF	TGTGCCAGCAGCTCCGGACAGCTTTTATATTCCTACGAGCAGTACTTC
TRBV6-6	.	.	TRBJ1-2	CASSYYGNHYGYTF	TGTGCCAGCAGTTACTACGGCAACCACTATGGCTACACCTTC
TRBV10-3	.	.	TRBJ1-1	CAISETVANTEAFF	TGTGCCATCAGTGAGACAGTCGCCAACACTGAAGCTTTCTTT
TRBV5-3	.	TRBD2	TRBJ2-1	CARSTGLAGAYNEQFF	TGTGCCAGAAGCACAGGACTAGCGGGGGCTTACAATGAGCAGTTCTTC
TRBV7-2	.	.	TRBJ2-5	CASSRGPQETQYF	TGTGCCAGCAGTAGGGGTCCTCAGGAGACCCAGTACTTC
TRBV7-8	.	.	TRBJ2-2	CASSIWGTGELFF	TGTGCCAGCAGCATATGGGGGACCGGGGAGCTGTTTTTT
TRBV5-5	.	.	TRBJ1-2	CASSLGQGFGYTF	TGTGCCAGCAGCTTGGGGCAGGGGTTTGGCTACACCTTC
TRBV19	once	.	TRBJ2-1	CATRTAGYGEQFF	TGTGCCACCAGGACAGCAGGCTATGGTGAGCAGTTCTTC
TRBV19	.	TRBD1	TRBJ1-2	CASSRSPGGGYTF	TGTGCCAGTAGTCGGTCGCCAGGGGGTGGCTACACCTTC
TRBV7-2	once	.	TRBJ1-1	CASSLVGDLNTEAFF	TGTGCCAGCAGCTTAGTAGGGGACCTGAACACTGAAGCTTTCTTT
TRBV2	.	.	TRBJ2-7	CASRLQGHEQYF	TGTGCCAGCAGACTCCAGGGCCACGAGCAGTACTTC
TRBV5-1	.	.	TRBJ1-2	CASSLDRDGYTF	TGCGCCAGCAGCTTGGACAGGGATGGCTACACCTTC
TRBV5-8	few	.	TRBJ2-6	CASSSDRGGANVLTF	TGTGCCAGCAGTTCAGACAGAGGTGGGGCCAACGTCCTGACTTTC
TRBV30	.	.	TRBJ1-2	CAWSGFGVGYTF	TGTGCCTGGAGTGGATTCGGGGTTGGCTACACCTTC
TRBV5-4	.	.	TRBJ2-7	CASSLLDEQYF	TGTGCCAGCAGCTTGTTGGACGAGCAGTACTTC
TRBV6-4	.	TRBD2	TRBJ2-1	CASSGEGGDEQFF	TGTGCCAGCTCGGGGGAGGGTGGGGATGAGCAGTTCTTC
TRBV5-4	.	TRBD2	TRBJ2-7	CASSQGLEPYEQYF	TGTGCCAGCAGCCAAGGACTAGAGCCCTACGAGCAGTACTTC
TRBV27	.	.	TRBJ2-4	CASSLSLAGSEQYF	TGTGCCAGCAGTTTATCCCTCGCGGGCTCGGAACAGTACTTC
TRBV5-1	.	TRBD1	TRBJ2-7	CASSHWTGPSSYEQYF	TGCGCCAGCAGCCATTGGACAGGGCCAAGCTCCTACGAGCAGTACTTC
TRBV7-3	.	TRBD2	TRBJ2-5	CASSGTSGETQYF	TGTGCCAGCAGCGGGACTAGCGGGGAGACCCAGTACTTC
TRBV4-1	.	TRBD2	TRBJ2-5	CASSQGLAGGWETQYF	TGCGCCAGCAGCCAAGGACTAGCGGGGGGGTGGGAGACCCAGTACTTC
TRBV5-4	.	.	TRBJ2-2	CASSFRTSTGELFF	TGTGCCAGCAGCTTCCGGACTTCTACCGGGGAGCTGTTTTTT
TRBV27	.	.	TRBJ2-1	CASRPLSSYNEQFF	TGTGCCAGCAGGCCCCTTAGCTCCTACAATGAGCAGTTCTTC
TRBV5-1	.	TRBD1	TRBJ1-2	CASSMGQNYGYTF	TGCGCCAGCAGCATGGGACAGAACTATGGCTACACCTTC
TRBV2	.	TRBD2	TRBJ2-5	CASRDSGGPTWYF	TGTGCCAGCAGGGATAGCGGGGGGCCGACGTGGTACTTC
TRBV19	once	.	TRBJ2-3	CASSKSREADTQYF	TGTGCCAGTAGTAAGTCCAGGGAGGCAGATACGCAGTATTTT
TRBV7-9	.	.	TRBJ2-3	CASSLWGPDTDTQYF	TGTGCCAGCAGCTTATGGGGGCCGGACACAGATACGCAGTATTTT
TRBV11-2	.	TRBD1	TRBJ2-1	CASSLTGVRGEQFF	TGTGCCAGCAGCTTGACAGGGGTCAGAGGTGAGCAGTTCTTC
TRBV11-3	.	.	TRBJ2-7	CASSLAAGVYEQYF	TGTGCCAGCAGCTTAGCCGCGGGCGTCTACGAGCAGTACTTC
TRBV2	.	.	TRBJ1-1	CASSVQGRVNTEAFF	TGTGCCAGCAGTGTTCAGGGTCGGGTAAACACTGAAGCTTTCTTT